This T cell receptor beta chain was captured in a study of blood T cell repertoires in COVID-19. Whole-study context: There were acute and convalescent COVID-19 samples, and they came from the United States, Italy and Spain.

Original processing notes: Researchers report that nucleated cell counts were estimated from reference gene primer amplification. TCRdb keeps only in-frame clones here, not all; method: immunoSEQ multiplex PCR. Clonal size and the V and J genes are those of that table, whereas D and trimming came from the DNA. The sample lists more than 80,000 clones; around 90% were seen once. The sample was peripheral blood. The clonotype was recovered from a man younger than 35 with COVID-19, enrolled during active disease.

The CDR3 DNA is TGTGCCAGCAGCCAAGCTACCTATGGCTACACCTTC. Translation gives CASSQATYGYTF. The chain joins TRBV3-1 (or the pseudogene TRBV3-2) to TRBJ1-2; D unclear. This CDR3 comprises 12 residues. CDR1 and CDR2 from the germline V gene are LGHDT and YNNKEL (reference sequence). V lost 1 base and J lost 4, with 4 bases in between.